This entry is about one T cell receptor (beta chain). The count of this clone is one. It has no known antigen specificity. Per-base qualities were not stored, and no clone one base away is much larger. The CDR3 runs 14 residues from the cysteine to the phenylalanine. Here the CDR3 DNA is all that survives: 42 bases in frame from base 1. Germline trimming: 6 bases from V, 8 bases from J; junction bases outside gene matches: 9. Sequences SGHRS (CDR1) and YFSETQ (CDR2) are obtained from the germline V gene. The data are from a study of technical replicates of blood from a handful of donors listed by TCRdb under 2017. The receptor library was made with the immunoSEQ multiplex PCR assay. TCRdb re-hosts the immuneACCESS table, in-frame sequences only. Its copies lack some clones; in the studies checked, an unresolved V gene accounts for under half of them, and the cause for the rest is not known. Present in this sample are 45,000 to 60,000 clones, around 95% of which were seen just once. The top ten constitute 0.39% of the sample.

The sample taken for sequencing was T cells isolated from PBMCs. This sequence was found in a human donor in good health. The chain couples TRBV5-1 to TRBJ1-3, with 9 middle bases fitting TRBD1. CDR3 reads: CASTRDRAPDTIYF. The DNA sequence reads TGCGCCAGCACGCGGGACAGGGCGCCGGACACCATATATTTT. The entire variable domain, with the stretches around the CDR3 drawn from the reference TRBV5-1 and TRBJ1-3 proteins, is KAGVTQTPRYLIKTRGQQVTLSCSPISGHRSVSWYQQTPGQGLQFLFEYFSETQRNKGNFPGRFSGRQFSNSRSEMNVSTLELGDSALYLCASTRDRAPDTIYFGEGSWLTVV.